The entry that follows covers one T cell receptor beta chain sequence. The data were taken from a study of blood T cell repertoires in COVID-19. Study summary: The recovered donors of Cohort 3 showed two negative PCRs, clearance, or symptom resolution.

The CDR3 length is 15 residues. The germline V gene encodes CDR1 KGHSH and CDR2 LQKENI. V shed 5 bases, J shed 0 bases, and the junction held 7 bases outside the gene matches. How the authors handled the data: How many nucleated cells were present was estimated from reference gene primer amplification. Using immunoSEQ multiplex PCR, the repertoire was profiled, and TCRdb retains in-frame clones only, with some absent. V, J and clone size are those of that table, while D and trimming were read from the DNA. The sample consists of roughly 340,000 clones, around 87% of them appearing once. The sample taken for sequencing was PBMCs or T cells enriched from blood (not recorded which). This chain uses TRBV18 with TRBJ2-7; the match to TRBD1 covers 7 bases. The receptor's source is a man aged 35 to 55 in a cohort exposed to, infected with or recovered from COVID-19 (not recorded which). CDR3: CASSTLRDSSYEQYF. The CDR3 DNA is TGTGCCAGCTCAACTCTCCGGGACAGCTCCTACGAGCAGTACTTC.